These 15 T cell receptor beta chains were all obtained from the same sample, sequenced in a study of early stage breast cancer tumors. TCRdb's table, derived via immunoSEQ multiplex PCR, lists solely in-frame clones and lacks some. The repertoire holds some 5,000 clones, with around 64% as singletons. Sequencing was done on a sample of breast tumor tissue. Source of these receptors: a person between 50 and 60 years old with breast cancer.

The rearrangement uses TRBV2 and TRBJ1-2; 7 positions agree with TRBD1. Per the germline V gene, CDR1 is SNHLY and CDR2 is FYNNEI. The ends lost 2 bases at V and 0 bases at J; junction bases unmatched: 21. This CDR3 is built from 21 residues. The CDR3 DNA follows: TGTGCCAGCAGTGAAATGGGCTTGGTCGGGGACAGTCTAAATTCTAACTATGGCTACACCTTC. Its protein is CASSEMGLVGDSLNSNYGYTF. The full variable domain, with the rest looked up from reference TRBV2 and TRBJ1-2, is EPEVTQTPSHQVTQMGQEVILRCVPISNHLYFYWYRQILGQKVEFLVSFYNNEISEKSEIFDDQFSVERPDGSNFTLKIRSTKLEDSAMYFCASSEMGLVGDSLNSNYGYTFGSGTRLTVV.

The rearrangement uses TRBV9 and TRBJ2-3; 9 bases fit TRBD2. CDR1 and CDR2 from the germline V gene are SGDLS and YYNGEE. With V trimmed by 0 bases and J by 5 bases, 13 bases remained unmatched. This CDR3 is 18 amino acids long. This chain's CDR3 is CASSVEIAGDPTGDTQYF. The CDR3 region has the DNA TGTGCCAGCAGCGTAGAGATAGCGGGGGATCCTACCGGAGATACGCAGTATTTT.

The chain is built from TRBV5-6 and TRBJ1-1; no reliable D call. With 3 bases removed from V and 7 bases from J, the gap between germline ends came to 7 bases. Germline-derived CDR1 and CDR2 are SGHDT and YYEEEE. This CDR3 has 11 amino acids. DNA of the CDR3: TGTGCCAGCAGCTCGTGGTTTGAAGCTTTCTTT. Translation: CASSSWFEAFF.

The chain has TRBV9 and TRBJ2-2; 7 nucleotides match TRBD1. The CDR3 length is 16 residues. V lost 4 bases to trimming and J lost 8 bases; unmatched junction nucleotides: 14. Germline CDR1 SGDLS, CDR2 YYNGEE. The CDR3 loop is CASSSRQGPLLGELFF. CDR3 nucleotides: TGTGCCAGCAGCTCCCGACAGGGTCCTTTGCTGGGGGAGCTGTTTTTT. The full variable domain, with the rest looked up from reference TRBV9 and TRBJ2-2, is DSGVTQTPKHLITATGQRVTLRCSPRSGDLSVYWYQQSLDQGLQFLIQYYNGEERAKGNILERFSAQQFPDLHSELNLSSLELGDSALYFCASSSRQGPLLGELFFGEGSRLTVL.

The chain uses TRBV11-2 and TRBJ2-7; D call uncertain. Germline V gene lookup returns CDR1 SGHAT and CDR2 FQNNGV. The germline V and J ends were trimmed by 1 base and 0 bases, with 7 bases remaining between them. CDR3 length: 14 residues. The CDR3: CASSLVVGSYEQYV. The CDR3, as DNA: TGTGCCAGCAGCTTAGTGGTCGGCTCCTACGAGCAGTACGTC.

This chain joins TRBV5-4 and TRBJ1-1; possibly TRBD1 for D (5 bases). Germline CDR1 SGHNT, CDR2 YYREEE (reference sequence). V lost 5 bases, J lost 3 bases, and 14 bases lay in between. CDR3 length: 14 amino acids. CDR3 in DNA: TGTGCCAGCAGGGTCCAGGGTACGGACACTGAAGCTTTCTTT. It is translated as CASRVQGTDTEAFF.

The V gene is TRBV6-6, the J gene TRBJ2-3; 7 nucleotides agree with TRBD2. Trimming removed 2 bases from V and 1 base from J; junction bases left unmatched: 6. Germline V gives CDR1 MNHNY, CDR2 SVGAGI (reference sequence). CDR3 length: 16 residues. CDR3 region: CASSYPPAGGTDTQYF. The CDR3 DNA reads TGTGCCAGCAGTTACCCTCCGGCGGGAGGCACAGATACGCAGTATTTT.

The chain is built from TRBV7-2 and TRBJ1-5; maybe TRBD1 (5 bases). Germline CDR1 is SGHTA and CDR2 is FQGNSA. The length of the CDR3 is 14 residues. Trimming cost V 5 bases and J 5 bases, with 13 bases left between them. The CDR3 nucleotides read TGTGCCAGCAGCCCGCAAAGGGGAGATCAGCCCCAGCATTTT. It translates to CASSPQRGDQPQHF.

The gene calls are TRBV7-8 and TRBJ2-6; tentatively, D is TRBD1 (5 bases). Germline CDR1 is SGHVS and CDR2 is FQNEAQ. V gave up 7 bases and J gave up 3 bases, with 22 bases separating them. This CDR3 has 18 residues. The CDR3 coding sequence is TGTGCCAGCACCTCGAAAGGTTGGGGCGGCTATGGGGCCAACGTCCTGACTTTC. Its translation: CASTSKGWGGYGANVLTF.

The genes are TRBV20-1 and TRBJ2-7; D uncertain. Per the germline V gene, CDR1 is DFQATT and CDR2 is SNEGSKA (reference sequence). V was shortened by 6 bases and J by 6 bases, with 6 bases between the two germline ends. The CDR3 contains 9 residues. The CDR3 sequence is CSAPSEQYV. The CDR3 DNA reads TGCAGTGCACCTAGCGAGCAGTACGTC.

In DNA form, the CDR3 reads TGTGCCAGCAGCCCACTGATGGGACTAGAGAGCAACCAGTACTTC. Translated, it gives CASSPLMGLESNQYF. The gene calls are TRBV7-9 and TRBJ2-5, with 8 bases lining up with TRBD2. Germline V gene lookup returns CDR1 SEHNR and CDR2 FQNEAQ (reference sequence). CDR3 length: 15 amino acids. V shed 5 bases and J 10 bases; nucleotides not matched to a gene: 15.

The genes are TRBV5-1 and TRBJ2-1; maybe TRBD1 (6 bases). There are 15 residues in the CDR3. Deletions cut 0 bases from V and 3 bases from J, with 10 bases between. Germline V gene lookup returns CDR1 SGHRS and CDR2 YFSETQ. The CDR3 is CASSLAGGNYNEQFF. In DNA form, the CDR3 reads TGCGCCAGCAGCTTGGCTGGGGGCAACTACAATGAGCAGTTCTTC.

The rearrangement uses TRBV11-2 and TRBJ1-6; tentative D call: TRBD1 (5 bases). CDR3 length equals 15 residues. V shed 1 base and J shed 7 bases, with 11 bases lying between them. Per germline, CDR1 SGHAT and CDR2 FQNNGV. CDR3 nucleotides: TGTGCCAGCAGCTTAGCCCCGGGGCTCAATTCACCCCTCCACTTT. Translated, it gives CASSLAPGLNSPLHF.

This chain connects TRBV7-2 to TRBJ1-2; 9 bases line up with TRBD1. The CDR3 is 14 residues long. The J segment lost 5 bases and the V segment lost 5 bases, leaving 6 bases of the junction unmatched. Looked up from germline, CDR1 is SGHTA and CDR2 is FQGNSA. The CDR3 sequence: CASSPRTGDYGYTF. DNA of the CDR3: TGTGCCAGCAGCCCTCGGACAGGGGATTATGGCTACACCTTC.

The chain employs TRBV7-2 and TRBJ1-3; no clear D. Looked up from germline, CDR1 is SGHTA and CDR2 is FQGNSA. CDR3 length: 10 amino acids. With 6 bases removed from V and 4 bases from J, the gap between germline ends came to 1 base. The CDR3 DNA is TGTGCCAGCAGGGGAAACACCATATATTTT. Protein: CASRGNTIYF.